This passage covers 19 T cell receptor beta chains from one sample sequenced in a study of control samples from healthy donors and cancer patients. Profiling relied on immunoSEQ multiplex PCR, and the TCRdb table lists in-frame clones only, not all of them. The data contain about 77,000 clones, roughly 92% of them seen just once; the ten biggest clones take up 5.8%. The sample taken for sequencing was blood. These TCRs come from a woman between 55 and 75 years old in good health.

The V and J genes are TRBV24-1 and TRBJ1-4; 7 bases align to TRBD1. With V trimmed by 0 bases and J by 0 bases, 9 bases remained unmatched. In germline, CDR1 is KGHDR, CDR2 SFDVKD. The CDR3 runs 19 residues. CDR3: CATSDLGDDRVTTNEKLFF. The CDR3 nucleotides are TGTGCCACCAGTGATTTGGGAGACGACAGGGTTACAACTAATGAAAAACTGTTTTTT.

The gene calls are TRBV18 and TRBJ2-3; perhaps D is TRBD1 or TRBD2 (6 bases each). The V gene's germline CDR1 is KGHSH and CDR2 LQKENI. V was clipped by 3 bases and J by 0 bases, with 16 bases between them. The CDR3 is 17 residues long. The CDR3 bases are TGTGCCAGCTCACCCCGGTCCGGGGGCTCAAGCACAGATACGCAGTATTTT. It codes for CASSPRSGGSSTDTQYF.

V and J are TRBV28 and TRBJ2-7; D may be TRBD1 or TRBD2 (5 bases each). V dropped 6 bases and J dropped 2 bases, with 11 bases sitting between them. The CDR3 loop spans 13 amino acids. The V gene's germline CDR1 is MDHEN and CDR2 SYDVKM. Here the CDR3 reads CASSRDVAYEQYF. DNA for the CDR3: TGTGCCAGCAGCCGGGACGTAGCCTACGAGCAGTACTTC.

J is TRBJ2-3 and V is TRBV24-1; 7 bases fit TRBD2. Trimming at V came to 2 bases and at J to 9 bases, leaving 16 bases not matched to a gene. The CDR3 extends over 17 amino acids. Germline CDR1 and CDR2: KGHDR and SFDVKD. The CDR3 loop is CATSDSTGPLGTTTQYF. As DNA, the CDR3 is TGTGCCACCAGTGATTCTACCGGACCCTTAGGGACTACGACGCAGTATTTT.

This sequence joins TRBV6-5 and TRBJ2-5; possibly TRBD1 for D (6 bases). CDR1 and CDR2 from the germline V gene are MNHEY and SVGAGI. The CDR3 is made up of 14 amino acids. V was trimmed by 6 bases and J by 0 bases, leaving 11 bases between them. CDR3 in amino acids: CASSRGSYQETQYF. CDR3 nucleotide sequence: TGTGCCAGCAGCAGGGGCTCGTACCAAGAGACCCAGTACTTC.

This chain links TRBV4-1 with TRBJ2-7; D is unclear. Germline CDR1 MGHRA, CDR2 YSYEKL. The CDR3 has 16 amino acids. The germline V and J ends were trimmed by 0 bases and 0 bases, with 12 bases remaining between them. The CDR3 spells CASSQDLSRNSYEQYF. Here the CDR3 DNA reads TGCGCCAGCAGCCAAGATCTATCCAGAAACTCCTACGAGCAGTACTTC.

The chain uses TRBV2 and TRBJ2-7; no clear D gene. Germline assignment: CDR1 SNHLY and CDR2 FYNNEI. The CDR3 is 13 residues long. The V end lost 7 bases, the J end lost 1 base, and 11 bases lay between the germline ends. CDR3 bases: TGTGCCAGCACTTCCCGAAATTCCTACGAGCAGTACTTC. Translation: CASTSRNSYEQYF. Full variable domain (missing parts from reference TRBV2 and TRBJ2-7): EPEVTQTPSHQVTQMGQEVILRCVPISNHLYFYWYRQILGQKVEFLVSFYNNEISEKSEIFDDQFSVERPDGSNFTLKIRSTKLEDSAMYFCASTSRNSYEQYFGPGTRLTVT.

The chain uses TRBV28 and TRBJ2-1, with 7 bases lining up with TRBD2. The CDR3 spans 16 residues. Germline V CDR1 and CDR2: MDHEN, SYDVKM. The V gene end was trimmed by 1 base and the J gene end by 3 bases; junction bases not matched to a gene: 6. The CDR3 coding sequence is TGTGCCAGCAGTTTATCGGCTAGCGGAAACTACAATGAGCAGTTCTTC. It yields the protein CASSLSASGNYNEQFF. The whole variable domain, filled in from reference TRBV28 and TRBJ2-1, reads DVKVTQSSRYLVKRTGEKVFLECVQDMDHENMFWYRQDPGLGLRLIYFSYDVKMKEKGDIPEGYSVSREKKERFSLILESASTNQTSMYLCASSLSASGNYNEQFFGPGTRLTVL.

The rearrangement joins TRBV5-1 to TRBJ1-4, with D maybe TRBD1 (6 bases). Per the germline V gene, CDR1 is SGHRS and CDR2 is YFSETQ. CDR3 length: 15 amino acids. The ends were cut back, 4 bases at V and 4 bases at J, with 14 bases in the middle. CDR3 in amino acids: CASSPRGLDNEKLFF. The DNA of the CDR3 is TGCGCCAGCAGCCCCAGGGGTCTTGATAATGAAAAACTGTTTTTT.

Only one count was recorded for this clone. The chain is built from TRBV19 and TRBJ1-1, with D perhaps TRBD1 (6 bases). CDR3 length: 15 amino acids. V was clipped by 6 bases and J by 5 bases, with 19 bases between them. Germline V gene sequence: CDR1 LNHDA, CDR2 SQIVND (reference sequence). CDR3 DNA sequence: TGTGCCAGTAGACTTGGGGGCGCGATCGAGACTGAAGCTTTCTTT. It codes for CASRLGGAIETEAFF. The full variable domain, its missing parts supplied by reference TRBV19 and TRBJ1-1, is DGGITQSPKYLFRKEGQNVTLSCEQNLNHDAMYWYRQDPGQGLRLIYYSQIVNDFQKGDIAEGYSVSREKKESFPLTVTSAQKNPTAFYLCASRLGGAIETEAFFGQGTRLTVV.

The gene calls are TRBV28 and TRBJ1-3; unclear D gene. The germline CDR1 and CDR2 sequences are MDHEN and SYDVKM. CDR3 size: 15 residues. V gave up 4 bases and J gave up 2 bases, with 12 bases separating them. The CDR3 DNA sequence: TGTGCCAGCAGTTCCCCCGGCGGTGCTGGAAACACCATATATTTT. This gives the protein CASSSPGGAGNTIYF.

A note on this clone: The same CDR3 also results from other DNA sequences found in this sample. This chain uses TRBV10-1 with TRBJ2-7; tentatively, D is TRBD2 (6 bases). This CDR3 has 14 residues. Deletions cut 2 bases from V and 5 bases from J, with 13 bases between. Germline CDR1 and CDR2: WNHNN and SYGVQD (reference sequence). The CDR3 bases are TGCGCCAGCAGTGAGAGCGGGTCTGGGGACGAGCAGTACTTC. This sequence encodes CASSESGSGDEQYF.

This chain links TRBV6-6 with TRBJ1-2, with 9 positions matching TRBD1. V shed 2 bases, J shed 3 bases, and the junction held 1 base outside the gene matches. This CDR3 is 14 amino acids long. The V gene's germline CDR1 is MNHNY and CDR2 SVGAGI (reference sequence). CDR3 sequence (DNA): TGTGCCAGCAGTTACACAGGGGGCGACTATGGCTACACCTTC. The encoded protein is CASSYTGGDYGYTF.

V gene TRBV28 combines with J gene TRBJ1-2; 10 bases agree with TRBD1. The CDR3 covers 16 residues. With 6 bases clipped from V and 7 bases from J, the junction kept 14 bases outside the gene matches. The V gene's germline CDR1 is MDHEN and CDR2 SYDVKM. CDR3: CASSGGWDRGESGYTF. The CDR3 DNA follows: TGTGCCAGCAGCGGGGGCTGGGACAGGGGTGAGTCTGGCTACACCTTC.

V gene TRBV7-2 combines with J gene TRBJ1-4; no definite D call. Germline V CDR1 and CDR2: SGHTA, FQGNSA. The CDR3 loop spans 16 amino acids. V was clipped by 2 bases and J by 4 bases, with 14 bases between them. The CDR3 nucleotides are TGTGCCAGCAGCTTATGGTTAGGGCAGAGTAATGAAAAACTGTTTTTT. Translation gives CASSLWLGQSNEKLFF.

V is TRBV19 and J is TRBJ1-2; TRBD1 agrees at 9 bases. With 7 bases clipped from V and 2 bases from J, the junction kept 8 bases outside the gene matches. The CDR3 is 15 residues long. Germline V gene lookup returns CDR1 LNHDA and CDR2 SQIVND (reference sequence). The CDR3 is CASTNPGTGNYGYTF. CDR3 coding DNA: TGTGCCAGTACCAACCCCGGGACAGGGAACTATGGCTACACCTTC. The entire variable domain, with the rest obtained from reference TRBV19 and TRBJ1-2, is as follows: DGGITQSPKYLFRKEGQNVTLSCEQNLNHDAMYWYRQDPGQGLRLIYYSQIVNDFQKGDIAEGYSVSREKKESFPLTVTSAQKNPTAFYLCASTNPGTGNYGYTFGSGTRLTVV.

The J gene is TRBJ1-1, the V gene TRBV4-1; D remains unclear. Trimming took off 2 bases at V and 2 bases at J, with 3 bases between the two ends. The CDR3 totals 12 residues. In germline, CDR1 is MGHRA, CDR2 YSYEKL. This chain's CDR3 is CASSQSNTEAFF. The CDR3 DNA sequence: TGCGCCAGCAGCCAATCCAACACTGAAGCTTTCTTT.

The J gene is TRBJ2-7, the V gene TRBV5-1; D remains unclear. The germline V and J ends were trimmed by 5 bases and 4 bases, with 4 bases remaining between them. Looked up from germline, CDR1 is SGHRS and CDR2 is YFSETQ. This CDR3 comprises 10 residues. CDR3 amino acids: CASRAYEQYF. The CDR3 coding sequence is TGCGCCAGCAGGGCTTACGAGCAGTACTTC.

This clone was counted once. The chain employs TRBV3-1 (or the pseudogene TRBV3-2) and TRBJ1-1; D is possibly TRBD1 (5 bases). From germline, CDR1 is LGHDT and CDR2 YNNKEL (reference sequence). The CDR3 covers 15 residues. V lost 4 bases, J lost 2 bases, and 14 bases lay in between. CDR3 region: CASSLQTDPNTEAFF. The CDR3 DNA reads as TGTGCCAGCAGCCTTCAGACAGATCCAAACACTGAAGCTTTCTTT.